Each of the 4 T cell receptor beta chains below was sequenced from the same sample in a study of T cells after posttransplantation cyclophosphamide. Treatment was busulfan-fludarabine conditioning, a marrow graft, and cyclophosphamide on days +3 and +4. Using immunoSEQ multiplex PCR, the repertoire was profiled, and TCRdb retains in-frame clones only, with some absent. The sample counts 5,500 to 8,500 clones, none seen once; the ten largest own 45% to 65%. This sample comprised PBMCs, obtained after allogeneic stem cell transplant with posttransplant cyclophosphamide. Receptors were obtained from a male patient in his 50s who received an allogeneic stem cell transplant from an unrelated donor, was CMV-positive, and had acute GVHD only. A subset of T cells may come from the graft donor.

Notes on this clone: A much larger clonotype is one base distant, so this may be a read error. This specimen includes other DNA sequences encoding the same CDR3. The chain links TRBV7-2 to TRBJ2-5; 11 bases are a match to TRBD1. The CDR3 consists of 15 residues. The germline CDR1 and CDR2 sequences are SGHTA and FQGNSA. V was pared by 4 bases and J by 5 bases, with 6 bases of the junction left unmatched. The CDR3 DNA is TGTGCCAGCAGCTCCCCGGGACAGGGGGGGGAGACCCAGTACTTC. Translation: CASSSPGQGGETQYF.

The table lists this clone with a few counts. A much larger clone is a single base away; this may be a read error. The sample has other DNA sequences that encode this CDR3 too. The chain combines TRBV7-8 with TRBJ2-1, with 8 bases fitting TRBD2. Germline trimming cut 5 bases from V and 4 bases from J; bases unmatched to any gene: 19. Germline V gives CDR1 SGHVS, CDR2 FQNEAQ. The CDR3 has 19 residues. The CDR3 region has the DNA TGTGCCAGCAGCCACCCGGGACTGGCGGGGGGAACATTATACAATGAGCAGTTCTTC. Translated, it gives CASSHPGLAGGTLYNEQFF.

This sequence joins TRBV7-9 and TRBJ2-3; 9 bases map to TRBD2. The V gene's germline CDR1 is SEHNR and CDR2 FQNEAQ (reference sequence). This CDR3 is built from 17 residues. The trim removed 5 bases at V and 6 bases at J, leaving 15 bases unmatched. The CDR3 DNA is TGTGCCAGCAGCCCGTCGTTTGATAGCGGGAGTATCGATACGCAGTATTTT. Residues: CASSPSFDSGSIDTQYF. Combining the CDR3 with reference TRBV7-9 and TRBJ2-3 gives the whole variable domain DTGVSQNPRHKITKRGQNVTFRCDPISEHNRLYWYRQTLGQGPEFLTYFQNEAQLEKSRLLSDRFSAERPKGSFSTLEIQRTEQGDSAMYLCASSPSFDSGSIDTQYFGPGTRLTVL.

This clone has just a few counts. The chain recombines TRBV5-4 with TRBJ2-3; TRBD2 matches 13 bases. V was pared by 6 bases and J by 8 bases, with 9 bases of the junction left unmatched. CDR3 length equals 15 residues. Germline V CDR1 and CDR2: SGHNT, YYREEE (reference sequence). CDR3 sequence reads: CASTPRGTSGVTQYF. For the CDR3, the DNA is TGTGCCAGCACCCCGCGAGGGACTAGCGGGGTTACGCAGTATTTT.